This T cell receptor (beta chain) was obtained from a study of T-cell reconstitution after alpha-beta-depleted transplantation in children. The ends were cut back, 10 bases at V and 8 bases at J, with 26 bases in the middle. Germline V gene lookup returns CDR1 ENHRY and CDR2 SYGVKD. CDR3 length equals 15 residues. It was with unique molecular identifiers that the TCRbeta library was prepared. TCRdb reprocessed the PCR reads with MiXCR, giving one entry per CDR3 protein. The sample contains more than 550,000 distinct CDR3 sequences, about 10% of which appear only once. The receptor was isolated from a human donor who donated a stem cell graft to a child with acute myeloid leukemia. Sequenced material: PBMCs from the stem cell graft donor, taken from the stem cell graft. The rearrangement joins TRBV10-3 to TRBJ1-2; a possible D gene is TRBD1 (5 bases). The CDR3 DNA reads as TGTGCCACCACTTCAGACTCGGGGGATCTTCTCGGCTACACCTTC. It specifies CATTSDSGDLLGYTF.